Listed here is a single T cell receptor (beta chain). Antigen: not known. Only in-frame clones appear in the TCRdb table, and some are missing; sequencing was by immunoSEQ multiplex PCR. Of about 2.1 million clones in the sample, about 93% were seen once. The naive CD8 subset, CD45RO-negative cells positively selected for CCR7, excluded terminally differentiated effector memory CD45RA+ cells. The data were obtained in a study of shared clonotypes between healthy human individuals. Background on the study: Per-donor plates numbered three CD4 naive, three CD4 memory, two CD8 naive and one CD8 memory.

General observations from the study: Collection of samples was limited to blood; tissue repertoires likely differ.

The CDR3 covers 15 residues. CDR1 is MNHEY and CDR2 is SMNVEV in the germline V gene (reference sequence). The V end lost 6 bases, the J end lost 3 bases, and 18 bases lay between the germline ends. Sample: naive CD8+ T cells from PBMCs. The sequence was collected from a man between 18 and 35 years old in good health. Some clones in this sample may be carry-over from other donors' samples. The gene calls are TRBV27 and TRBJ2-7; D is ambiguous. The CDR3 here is CASSVRPSQFYEQYF. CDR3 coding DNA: TGTGCCAGCAGCGTTCGGCCCTCTCAATTCTACGAGCAGTACTTC.